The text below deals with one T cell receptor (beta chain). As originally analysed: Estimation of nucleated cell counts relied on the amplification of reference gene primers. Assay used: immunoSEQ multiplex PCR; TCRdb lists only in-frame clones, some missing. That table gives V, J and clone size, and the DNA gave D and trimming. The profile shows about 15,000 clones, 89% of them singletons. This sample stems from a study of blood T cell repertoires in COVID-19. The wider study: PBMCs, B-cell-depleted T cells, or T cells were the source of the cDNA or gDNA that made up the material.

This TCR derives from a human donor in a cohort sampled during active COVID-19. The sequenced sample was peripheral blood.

CDR3 coding DNA: TGCGCCAGCACCTCCCCTGGGGGGGGGCGAGGGAATGGCTACACCTTC. Amino acid sequence: CASTSPGGGRGNGYTF. The chain combines TRBV10-1 with TRBJ1-2, with a possible D match to TRBD1 (6 bases). The length of the CDR3 is 16 residues. Trimming removed 7 bases from V and 6 bases from J, with 24 bases in between. CDR1 and CDR2 (germline): WNHNN, SYGVQD (reference sequence).